The clone carrying this T cell receptor beta chain was observed once. Its antigen is still unknown. At one of its ends the junction is not consistent with the germline gene, which may arise from a read error. The CDR3 extends over 17 amino acids. Germline lookup yields CDR1 MDHEN and CDR2 SYDVKM. The investigators made TCR beta cDNA from approximately 0.5 ug total RNA, using a constant-region primer. Libraries for TCR beta were built through three nested multiplex PCR rounds, which together made up a slightly modified ARM-PCR procedure. Use of TRBV1-TRBV30 forward primers with a C-beta reverse primer characterized the first two PCR rounds, which lasted around 10 cycles each. TCRdb re-called the multiplex PCR reads through MiXCR, storing one row per CDR3 protein. The sample lists 90,000 to 100,000 distinct CDR3 sequences, 55% to 70% occurring once. Co-extracted RNA and DNA came from approximately 20-30 mg of unsorted bulk tissue.

This sample stems from a study of tumor-infiltrating lymphocytes in primary liver carcinoma. Across the whole study: T1-T3 N0M0 was the stage of the tumors, which were about 4.2 to 10 cm across. Samples gave roughly 3.5 to 7.5 million productive TCRbeta reads, similar across tissue types. Findings and limits, study-wide: Between tumor regions, pairs overlapped more than tumor-adjacent and tumor-blood pairs did. Tumors carried a top-250-clone fraction significantly exceeding that of blood (p = 0.039).

Sequenced input: liver tumor tissue from sampling region 5. The subset was: tumor region T5, tumor centre. The clonotype was recovered from a woman aged 55-69 years with primary liver carcinoma and hepatitis B virus infection. This chain joins TRBV28 and TRBJ2-2; 13 bases line up with TRBD2. CDR3 sequence: CVSSSTGTSGNTGKLFF. CDR3 nucleotides: TGTGTCAGCAGCAGTACGGGGACTAGCGGGAACACCGGGAAGCTGTTTTTT.